Here is one T cell receptor beta chain with its context. Which antigen it targets is not known. Base-call qualities are not available, and no considerably larger clone is one nucleotide away. This entry is derived from a study of CD8+CD57+ T cells in acquired aplastic anemia (dated by TCRdb to the late 2010s). As for the study more broadly: Extracted DNA from sorted CD4+ and CD8+ cells averaged around 3.3 ug, ranging from roughly 0.19 to 27.4 ug. A CD8+CD57+ expansion meant a frequency higher than the mean frequency seen in healthy subjects.

Trimming at the junction amounts to 2 bases on V and 3 bases on J, and the germline ends lie 17 bases apart. The germline V gene (reference sequence) sets CDR1 to DFQATT and CDR2 to SNEGSKA. Counted from cysteine to phenylalanine, this CDR3 has 15 amino acids. Solely the CDR3 DNA is kept, with 45 bases framed from the first base. The study at large found these results: Patients and healthy controls showed no significant difference in CD8+ Simpson's diversity (P=0.060). Some 30 CD8+ CDR3 sequences were found to be shared between patients and controls, but these sequences appeared to be highly expressed in patients and within the immunodominant clones of the patients.

Flow cytometry had shown CD8+CD57+ cell expansion in the patients selected for sequencing. Every patient had severe acquired aplastic anemia, diagnosed using the International Study of Aplastic Anemia and Agranulocytosis and Camitta criteria. No therapy had been received by the patients at the time of blood sampling. In the study, sorted CD4+ and CD8+ blood T cells from patients with severe aplastic anemia and from healthy subjects underwent deep sequencing of TCR repertoires. Patients were enrolled in the USA under clinicaltrials.gov protocols 00001620, 01623167, 00001397, 00071045, 00081523 and 00961064. Ficoll-Paque density gradient centrifugation was used to isolate peripheral blood mononuclear cells. CD4+ and CD8+ T cells were sorted by FACS or magnetic beads before DNA extraction. TCR beta VDJ combination and CDR3 sequence profiling used genomic DNA as the template. An Illumina HiSeq 2000 was the platform used for TCR repertoire sequencing. Regarding the original processing steps: TRBV/TRBJ rearrangement plots, CDR3 size and DJ length profiles, and Simpson's diversity index were used to assess repertoires. Whichever DNA sequence was most abundant in the deep sequencing data was defined as the immunodominant clone. CDR3 amino acid sequences were checked for sharing across subjects and were also compared against the VDJdb database and published repertoires. Starting from the raw public reads, TCRdb applied fastp trimming at Q25, assembled clones with MiXCR and retained in-frame beta chains. Each CDR3 protein appears once, grouped with its most common genes and DNA. V and J calls and clone size were set by TCRdb, not the authors. The sample includes 150,000 to 180,000 distinct CDR3 sequences, with around half observed a single time. Together, the top ten hold about an eighth of the sample.

The source of this sequence is a human donor with aplastic anemia. The material sequenced was sorted CD4+, CD8+, or CD8+CD57+ T cells (not recorded which) from PBMCs. The V and J genes are TRBV20-1 and TRBJ2-7; the D gene is unclear. The CDR3 sequence is CSARSSPRLGYEQYF. The bases read TGCAGTGCTAGATCGTCGCCCCGGTTAGGCTACGAGCAGTACTTC.